This T cell receptor beta chain was sequenced during a study of blood T cell repertoires in COVID-19. About the research overall: There were acute and convalescent COVID-19 samples, and they came from the United States, Italy and Spain. Nucleic acid was either cDNA or gDNA, and it came from T cells, B-cell-depleted T cells, or PBMCs.

As handled by the study authors: Estimates of nucleated cell counts were drawn from the amplification of reference gene primers. Generated by immunoSEQ multiplex PCR, the TCRdb table keeps only in-frame clones and is missing some. D and trimming were read from the DNA, whereas the V and J calls and clone size are those reported in that table. The sample lists 55,000 to 75,000 clones, roughly 82% occurring once. The receptor was isolated from an older man with active COVID-19. The sample taken for sequencing was peripheral blood.

In DNA form, the CDR3 reads TGTGCCAGCAGTCCTACCGGGACAGAGAATGAAAAACTGTTTTTT. This translates into CASSPTGTENEKLFF. The chain couples TRBV9 to TRBJ1-4, with 7 bases aligning to TRBD1. V gave up 5 bases and J gave up 5 bases; unmatched junction bases: 9. Looked up from germline, CDR1 is SGDLS and CDR2 is YYNGEE. This CDR3 is 15 amino acids long.